This T cell receptor beta chain was found in a study of metastatic and nonmetastatic thyroid tumors. As processed by the authors: Clinicopathological groups of papillary thyroid cancer showed CDR3 differences that were used to build a distant-metastasis classifier. TCRdb reanalyzed the PCR reads via MiXCR. The V and J calls reflect TCRdb's pipeline rather than the authors' work. The sample consists of 9,000 to 15,000 clones, approximately 32% of them appearing once. All patients were untreated before thyroid surgery. This clone was observed a few times. Its antigen is currently unknown. The CDR3 extends over 17 amino acids. The V end was cut by 2 bases, the J end by 5 bases, with 21 bases between. Germline V gene lookup returns CDR1 DFQATT and CDR2 SNEGSKA (reference sequence). The study's findings and limits: It was reportedly found that TCR beta diversity was significantly higher in malignant thyroid tumors than in benign nodules, a difference seen in both blood and tumor samples.

V and J are TRBV20-1 and TRBJ2-2; possibly TRBD1 or TRBD2 for D (5 bases each). The source material was tumor tissue. The sequence was obtained from a female donor with papillary thyroid cancer or a benign thyroid nodule (not recorded which). Some clones in this sample may be carry-over from other donors' samples. CDR3 loop: CSARYRGWGRVTGELFF. CDR3 nucleotide sequence: TGCAGTGCTAGATATCGAGGGTGGGGCCGAGTAACCGGGGAGCTGTTTTTT.